Listed here is a single TCR beta chain. The antigen remains undetermined. Looked up from germline, CDR1 is SGHRS and CDR2 is YFSETQ. The CDR3 consists of 16 residues. This entry comes from a study of T cells expressing NK-cell markers. In the study overall: The study drew TCR beta repertoires from sorted CD3+CD56+NKG2C+, CD3+CD56+NKG2C- and CD3+CD56-NKG2C+ T cells.

Study-wide results and caveats: There were a handful of donors in whom these clonotypes also led the CD3+CD56-NKG2C+ fraction.

With UMIs, 5'RACE template switching was used to make TCR beta cDNA. From its re-call of the 5' RACE reads, TCRdb lists each CDR3 protein once, without DNA. In all, the sample yields 150,000 to 200,000 distinct CDR3 sequences. The chain carries TRBV5-1 and TRBJ2-1; as DNA is missing, the TRBD2 call by TCRdb cannot be tested. The material sequenced was blood T cells: a sorted CD56 or NKG2C T cell subset, CD4+ or CD8+ T cells, or bulk PBMC T cells (not recorded which). This receptor was obtained from a woman between 18 and 69 years old in good health. CDR3: CASSLVLAVSYNEQFF.